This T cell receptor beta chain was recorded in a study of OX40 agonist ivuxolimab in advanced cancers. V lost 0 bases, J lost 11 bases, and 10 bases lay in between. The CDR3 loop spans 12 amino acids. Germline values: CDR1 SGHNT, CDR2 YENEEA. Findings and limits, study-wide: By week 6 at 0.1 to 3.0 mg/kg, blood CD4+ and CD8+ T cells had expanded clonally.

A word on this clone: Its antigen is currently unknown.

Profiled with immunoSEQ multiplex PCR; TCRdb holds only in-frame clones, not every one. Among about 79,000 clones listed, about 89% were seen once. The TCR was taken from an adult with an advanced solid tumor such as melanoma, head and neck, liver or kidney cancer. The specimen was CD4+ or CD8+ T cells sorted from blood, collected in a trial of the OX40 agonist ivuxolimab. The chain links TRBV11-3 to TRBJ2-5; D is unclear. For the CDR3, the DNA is TGTGCCAGCAGCTTAGATTACCGTGGGCAGTACTTC. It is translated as CASSLDYRGQYF. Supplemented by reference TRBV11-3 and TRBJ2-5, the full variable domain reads EAGVVQSPRYKIIEKKQPVAFWCNPISGHNTLYWYLQNLGQGPELLIRYENEEAVDDSQLPKDRFSAERLKGVDSTLKIQPAELGDSAVYLCASSLDYRGQYFGPGTRLLVL.